A selection of T cell receptor beta chains follows, all from one sample in a study of blood T cell repertoires in COVID-19. The assay was immunoSEQ multiplex PCR, and TCRdb's table has in-frame clones only and misses some. The table shows about 370,000 clones, with around 87% occurring only once. The sequencing input was peripheral blood. The origin of the receptors is a woman in her twenties or thirties with COVID-19, enrolled during active disease. Each CDR3 is given with its conserved first and last residue. D genes are given only for firm matches. The size field is filled for only some rows; it gives once, few, many or a size class.

v_gene	d_gene	len	abundance	j_gene	CDR3nt	CDR3aa
TRBV13	TRBD2	16	once	TRBJ2-2	TGTGCCAGCACCGGGACTAGCGGGAGAGACACCGGGGAGCTGTTTTTT	CASTGTSGRDTGELFF
TRBV4-2	TRBD1	15	-	TRBJ2-2	TGTGCCAGCAGCCAAGACAGGGGGCGCACCGGGGAGCTGTTTTTT	CASSQDRGRTGELFF
TRBV28	TRBD1	11	-	TRBJ1-2	TGTGCCAGCAGCAGGGGGCCCGGCTACACCTTC	CASSRGPGYTF
TRBV9	-	15	-	TRBJ2-2	TGTGCCAGCAGCGTAGGAGCAGGGAACACCGGGGAGCTGTTTTTT	CASSVGAGNTGELFF
TRBV7-3	-	13	-	TRBJ1-1	TGTGCCAGCAGCTTAAATCCAGGCACTGAAGCTTTCTTT	CASSLNPGTEAFF
TRBV6-2/TRBV6-3	-	14	-	TRBJ1-1	TGTGCCAGCAGTAGGACGGAGGAGAACACTGAAGCTTTCTTT	CASSRTEENTEAFF
TRBV4-3	-	17	-	TRBJ2-7	TGCGCCAGCAGCCAAGATGTTGAGACTACCCTATCCTACGAGCAGTACTTC	CASSQDVETTLSYEQYF
TRBV19	-	13	few	TRBJ1-1	TGTGCCAGTAATGACGGGGGGAACACTGAAGCTTTCTTT	CASNDGGNTEAFF
TRBV5-1	TRBD1	14	-	TRBJ2-1	TGCGCCAGCAGCGCTGAGAGGACAGGGGATGAGCAGTTCTTC	CASSAERTGDEQFF
TRBV2	-	11	once	TRBJ2-1	TGTGCCAGCAGTGATTTATATGAGCAGTTCTTC	CASSDLYEQFF
TRBV11-2	TRBD2	18	-	TRBJ2-2	TGTGCCAGCAGCTTCGGCGGGGGACTAGCGGCGAACACCGGGGAGCTGTTTTTT	CASSFGGGLAANTGELFF
TRBV19	-	14	-	TRBJ1-1	TGTGCCAGTAGTATCTTTGGACAGACAGCCGAAGCTTTCTTT	CASSIFGQTAEAFF
TRBV6-2/TRBV6-3	TRBD2	16	-	TRBJ2-1	TGTGCCAGCAGTATTCGACTAGCGGGAGTAAACAATGAGCAGTTCTTC	CASSIRLAGVNNEQFF
TRBV9	-	15	-	TRBJ2-1	TGTGCCAGCAGCCCTAGCGTCAGCTCCTACAATGAGCAGTTCTTC	CASSPSVSSYNEQFF
TRBV18	-	14	-	TRBJ2-7	TGTGCCAGCTCGTCCGACGAGGATCCCTACGAGCAGTACTTC	CASSSDEDPYEQYF
TRBV6-2/TRBV6-3	TRBD1	14	-	TRBJ2-7	TGTGCCAGCAGTGGGTTCAGGGGGCCGGGCGAGCAGTACTTC	CASSGFRGPGEQYF
TRBV11-3	-	17	-	TRBJ2-2	TGTGCCAGCAGCTTAGGTCAGGGGGGCCCGGACACCGGGGAGCTGTTTTTT	CASSLGQGGPDTGELFF
TRBV30	TRBD1	11	-	TRBJ1-4	TGTGCCTCGACAGGGGATGAAAAACTGTTTTTT	CASTGDEKLFF
TRBV6-2/TRBV6-3	-	14	few	TRBJ1-1	TGTGCCAGCAGCCGCTGGCGGTTGGGCACTGAAGCTTTCTTT	CASSRWRLGTEAFF
TRBV7-9	TRBD1	13	-	TRBJ1-1	TGTGCCAGCAGCTTAACAGGGGTCACTGAAGCTTTCTTT	CASSLTGVTEAFF
TRBV5-1	TRBD1	15	-	TRBJ1-1	TGCGCCAGCAGGGGGGGACAGGGGGCGAGAACTGAAGCTTTCTTT	CASRGGQGARTEAFF
TRBV9	-	16	-	TRBJ1-3	TGTGCCAGCAGCGTAGGCACGGCTAGCTCTGGAAACACCATATATTTT	CASSVGTASSGNTIYF
TRBV5-1	TRBD2	16	-	TRBJ2-7	TGCGCCAGCAGCGTCGGGGGGGCTAGCGGTCCCTACGAGCAGTACTTC	CASSVGGASGPYEQYF
TRBV10-2	TRBD1	13	-	TRBJ1-1	TGCGCCAGCAGGACAGGGGCCAACACTGAAGCTTTCTTT	CASRTGANTEAFF
TRBV4-2	TRBD1	14	once	TRBJ2-7	TGTGCCAGCAGCCAGGGGACAGGAAACTACGAGCAGTACTTC	CASSQGTGNYEQYF
TRBV5-4	TRBD1	15	-	TRBJ1-2	TGTGCCAGCAGCCCTGCGGGGACAGCTAACTATGGCTACACCTTC	CASSPAGTANYGYTF
TRBV29-1	-	11	-	TRBJ2-7	TGCAGCGTTGTATCAGTTTACGAGCAGTACTTC	CSVVSVYEQYF
TRBV5-4	-	15	-	TRBJ1-1	TGTGCCAGCAGTAAGCTTCAGCCACAGGCCACTGAAGCTTTCTTT	CASSKLQPQATEAFF
TRBV10-1	-	14	once	TRBJ2-3	TGCGCCAGCAGTCCTGGGCCTTACACAGATACGCAGTATTTT	CASSPGPYTDTQYF
TRBV5-1	TRBD1	14	-	TRBJ2-7	TGCGCCAGCAGCCTGACGACAGGGCGGAGAGCACCCCTCTTC	CASSLTTGRRAPLF
TRBV28	-	15	-	TRBJ2-7	TGTGCCAGCAGACGTAGCGGCGGAGCATCCTACGAGCAGTACTTC	CASRRSGGASYEQYF
TRBV5-6	-	15	-	TRBJ2-3	TGTGCCAGCAGTTTCCACCGCGTTCCCCCGGATACGCAGTATTTT	CASSFHRVPPDTQYF
TRBV5-1	-	14	few	TRBJ1-1	TGCGCCAGCAGCTTGGTGGCAGGGAACACTGAAGCTTTCTTT	CASSLVAGNTEAFF
TRBV2	TRBD1	15	-	TRBJ1-6	TGTGCCAGCAGTGGCCTCGGACAGGGTGCTTCACCCCTCCACTTT	CASSGLGQGASPLHF
TRBV27	TRBD1	16	-	TRBJ2-4	TGTGCCAGCAGGCGCTTTGGGACAGGGGGCGAGGACATTCAGTACTTC	CASRRFGTGGEDIQYF
TRBV5-1	TRBD1	15	-	TRBJ1-6	TGCGCCAGCAGCTTGGCCGGGGAAGGGGGCTGGCTACTCCACTTT	CASSLAGEGGWLLHF
TRBV15	-	16	-	TRBJ2-5	TGTGCCACCAGCAGAGGGCGAGGGCTCTTTCAAGAGACCCAGTACTTC	CATSRGRGLFQETQYF
TRBV7-2	TRBD2	15	-	TRBJ2-1	TGTGCCAGCAGCTTTAAGGCTAGCGGACTCAATGAGCAGTTCTTC	CASSFKASGLNEQFF
TRBV6-5	-	13	few	TRBJ1-6	TGTGCCAGCAGAGGACTGAAAAATTCACCCCTCCACTTT	CASRGLKNSPLHF
TRBV20-1	TRBD2	14	-	TRBJ2-7	TGCAGTGCTAGTCTTCCGGGGGGCTCCTACGAGCAGTACTTC	CSASLPGGSYEQYF
TRBV7-9	-	12	-	TRBJ2-7	TGTGCCAGCAGCTTAGGCGCCTACGAGCAGTACTTC	CASSLGAYEQYF
TRBV2	-	11	-	TRBJ2-7	TGTGCCAGCAGCGTGAGGTACGAGCAGTACTTC	CASSVRYEQYF
TRBV27	-	14	-	TRBJ2-5	TGTGCCAGCAGCCACGGAGGGTACCAAGAGACCCAGTACTTC	CASSHGGYQETQYF
TRBV4-3	-	15	-	TRBJ2-1	TGCGCCAGCAGCCAAGAATCCGTAGCTACCCATGAGCAGTTCTTC	CASSQESVATHEQFF
TRBV5-5	-	16	-	TRBJ2-1	TGTGCCAGCAGCCTGGAGAGGGTAGCGGAGTACAATGAGCAGTTCTTC	CASSLERVAEYNEQFF
TRBV4-3	-	13	-	TRBJ1-5	TGCGCCAGCAGCCAAGACCTCGGGGGGCCCCAGCATTTT	CASSQDLGGPQHF
TRBV6-5	-	15	few	TRBJ2-7	TGTGCCAGCAGTTACCGTCGGCGGCAAGGAGGCGAGCAGTACTTC	CASSYRRRQGGEQYF
TRBV29-1	TRBD1	13	-	TRBJ2-2	TGCAGCGCCCGGACAGGACCGACCGGGGAGCTGTTTTTT	CSARTGPTGELFF
TRBV2	TRBD2	14	-	TRBJ2-1	TGTGCCAGCAGTGAGGCAGCGGGAGCCAATGAGCAGTTCTTC	CASSEAAGANEQFF
TRBV28	TRBD2	15	-	TRBJ2-3	TGTGCCAGCCCTCCTAGCGGGAGGGCCGTAGATACGCAGTATTTT	CASPPSGRAVDTQYF
TRBV5-5	TRBD2	18	-	TRBJ2-3	TGTGCCAGCAGCTTCACCCCTCTACTAGCGGCTAGCACAGATACGCAGTATTTT	CASSFTPLLAASTDTQYF
TRBV2	-	12	-	TRBJ2-7	TGTGCCAGCAGTGACGGGACCTACGAGCAGTACTTC	CASSDGTYEQYF
TRBV7-8	TRBD1	16	-	TRBJ1-3	TGTGCCAGCAGCTTAGCCCGGACAGGGACTGGAAACACCATATATTTT	CASSLARTGTGNTIYF
TRBV11-2	-	15	-	TRBJ2-7	TGTGCCAGCAGCTTATCTGACGGCCCGGGGAACGAGCAGTACTTC	CASSLSDGPGNEQYF